Each of the 27 T cell receptor beta chains below was sequenced from the same sample in a study of CD8 T cells in ankylosing spondylitis. Study-wide points: In ankylosing spondylitis blood, a motif of seven to nine highly homologous TCR beta variants appeared characteristic.

TCRdb itself ran the 5' RACE reads through MiXCR, one entry per CDR3 protein. The sample lists about 390,000 distinct CDR3 sequences, around 20% occurring once. These receptors are not linked to any known antigen. The sample comprised blood, either unsorted or a sorted T cell fraction (not recorded which). Receptors were obtained from a male donor with ankylosing spondylitis.

This rearrangement joins TRBV14 to TRBJ2-2, with TRBD2 as a possible D gene (6 bases). The CDR3 loop spans 17 amino acids. CDR1 is SGHDN, CDR2 FVKESK, per germline. Trimming cost V 0 bases and J 4 bases, with 15 bases left between them. CDR3 loop: CASSQDLVGGGTGELFF. CDR3 nucleotide sequence: TGTGCCAGCAGCCAAGATCTTGTCGGGGGAGGCACCGGGGAGCTGTTTTTT. The whole variable domain, filled in from reference TRBV14 and TRBJ2-2, reads EAGVTQFPSHSVIEKGQTVTLRCDPISGHDNLYWYRRVMGKEIKFLLHFVKESKQDESGMPNNRFLAERTGGTYSTLKVQPAELEDSGVYFCASSQDLVGGGTGELFFGEGSRLTVL.

The rearrangement joins TRBV5-1 to TRBJ2-3; TRBD2 matches at 12 bases. The CDR3 totals 17 residues. The trim removed 4 bases at V and 3 bases at J, leaving 9 bases unmatched. Germline CDR1 is SGHRS and CDR2 is YFSETQ. CDR3 loop: CASSRRLAGVRTDTQYF. The CDR3 bases are TGCGCCAGCAGCCGACGACTAGCGGGAGTAAGGACAGATACGCAGTATTTT.

Only a few counts were recorded for this clonotype. The chain uses TRBV5-6 and TRBJ2-5, with a tentative D call TRBD2 (6 bases). The CDR3 sequence is 15 residues long. The germline V gene has CDR1 SGHDT and CDR2 YYEEEE. V lost 4 bases and J 5 bases, leaving 18 bases between the germline ends. CDR3 residues: CASSGPGLPSETQYF. CDR3 DNA: TGTGCCAGCAGCGGTCCGGGACTGCCGTCGGAGACCCAGTACTTC.

This clonotype was counted only a few times. The chain has TRBV27 and TRBJ2-7, with 7 bases aligning to TRBD2. The CDR3 consists of 14 residues. The germline V gene encodes CDR1 MNHEY and CDR2 SMNVEV (reference sequence). Trimming at V came to 8 bases and at J to 7 bases, leaving 14 bases not matched to a gene. In DNA, the CDR3 is TGTGCCAGCTGGGGGGGTAGAAGCGTGAGGGAGCAGTACTTC. The encoded protein is CASWGGRSVREQYF.

The chain joins TRBV28 to TRBJ2-3, with D perhaps TRBD1 or TRBD2 (5 bases each). The CDR3 has 16 amino acids. Per the germline V gene, CDR1 is MDHEN and CDR2 is SYDVKM. The ends were cut back, 6 bases at V and 4 bases at J, with 20 bases in the middle. CDR3: CASSHPGPPGADTQYF. CDR3 bases: TGTGCCAGCAGCCACCCGGGACCACCTGGGGCAGATACGCAGTATTTT.

The chain couples TRBV20-1 to TRBJ2-5; no clear D gene. V lost 0 bases, J lost 0 bases, and 14 bases lay in between. The CDR3 has 16 residues. Germline loops: CDR1 DFQATT, CDR2 SNEGSKA (reference sequence). The CDR3 loop is CSAREGSRWYQETQYF. The CDR3 DNA reads TGCAGTGCTAGAGAAGGCTCCCGTTGGTACCAAGAGACCCAGTACTTC.

V is TRBV19 and J is TRBJ2-1, with TRBD2 matching 13 bases. The CDR3 sequence is 22 residues long. After removal of 3 bases from V and 0 bases from J, the junction contained 17 bases not matched to a gene. Germline CDR1 LNHDA, CDR2 SQIVND (reference sequence). CDR3 nucleotide sequence: TGTGCCAGTAGTATCTCTATCGATACTAGCGGGAGGGTCCCTGGCTCCTACAATGAGCAGTTCTTC. This gives the protein CASSISIDTSGRVPGSYNEQFF.

V usage is TRBV24-1 and J usage is TRBJ2-7, with D possibly called TRBD1 or TRBD2 (5 bases each). The V gene's germline CDR1 is KGHDR and CDR2 SFDVKD. The CDR3 extends over 14 amino acids. The V and J ends lost 4 bases and 6 bases respectively, with 15 bases between them. CDR3 residues: CATSEPGTGREQYF. The DNA for the CDR3 is TGTGCCACCAGTGAACCTGGAACGGGGCGCGAGCAGTACTTC.

This chain joins TRBV30 and TRBJ2-5; D is ambiguous. CDR3 length: 12 residues. Germline CDR1 is GTSNPN and CDR2 is SVGIG (reference sequence). V lost 1 base, J lost 2 bases, and 5 bases lay in between. The CDR3 DNA reads TGTGCCTGGAGTGAAGGTCAAGAGACCCAGTACTTC. Protein: CAWSEGQETQYF.

Only a few counts were recorded for this clonotype. Here the CDR3 DNA reads TGTGCCAGCAGTTATTCTTTCAGCTCTGGAAACACCATATATTTT. It is translated as CASSYSFSSGNTIYF. J is TRBJ1-3 and V is TRBV6-5; D not certain. V was trimmed by 3 bases and J by 0 bases, leaving 9 bases between them. This CDR3 has 15 residues. Germline values: CDR1 MNHEY, CDR2 SVGAGI.

This clonotype came up a few times. The chain recombines TRBV10-3 with TRBJ1-2, with D maybe TRBD1 (6 bases). Germline V gene lookup returns CDR1 ENHRY and CDR2 SYGVKD. Trimming took 2 bases from V and 6 from J, leaving 10 bases between them. The CDR3 sequence is 13 residues long. The CDR3 bases are TGTGCCATCAGTGAGCTGGGGGCGCATGGCTACACCTTC. It is translated as CAISELGAHGYTF.

The gene calls are TRBV20-1 and TRBJ1-1; 7 nucleotides align to TRBD1. The J segment lost 7 bases and the V segment lost 4 bases, leaving 9 bases of the junction unmatched. Germline assignment: CDR1 DFQATT and CDR2 SNEGSKA (reference sequence). The CDR3 sequence is 13 residues long. CDR3 protein: CSATVPRQGEAFF. CDR3 coding DNA: TGCAGTGCTACAGTTCCTAGACAGGGTGAAGCTTTCTTT.

J is TRBJ2-5 and V is TRBV5-6, with D hard to call. The germline gives CDR1 SGHDT, CDR2 YYEEEE. Trimming pared 4 bases from V and 2 bases from J, leaving 12 bases between. The CDR3 runs to 14 residues. CDR3 loop: CASSRVQLQETQYF. CDR3 bases: TGTGCCAGCAGCCGAGTACAGTTACAAGAGACCCAGTACTTC.

V and J are TRBV12-3 or TRBV12-4 and TRBJ2-2; the D gene is possibly TRBD2 (5 bases). This CDR3 has 12 residues. Deletions cut 8 bases from V and 4 bases from J, with 8 bases between. CDR3 region: CASHSGTGELFF. The CDR3 DNA is TGTGCCAGCCACAGCGGCACCGGGGAGCTGTTTTTT.

In its sample, this clonotype was seen a few times. V usage is TRBV11-3 and J usage is TRBJ2-1; possible D gene TRBD2, 5 bases. Trimming left V 8 bases short and J 9 bases short, with 20 bases between. The CDR3 is 14 amino acids. The germline gives CDR1 SGHNT, CDR2 YENEEA. The CDR3 nucleotides are TGTGCCAGCTCGGCGGGTCCCCGTTCCAGTGAGCAGTTCTTC. It codes for CASSAGPRSSEQFF.

This clonotype was picked up a small number of times. V gene TRBV19 combines with J gene TRBJ2-2, with 10 bases that match TRBD1. This CDR3 region has 13 residues. Germline V gene sequence: CDR1 LNHDA, CDR2 SQIVND (reference sequence). The ends lost 4 bases at V and 7 bases at J; junction bases unmatched: 0. The CDR3 protein is CASSRTGGGELFF. CDR3 DNA sequence: TGTGCCAGTAGTAGGACAGGGGGCGGGGAGCTGTTTTTT.

The V and J genes are TRBV5-1 and TRBJ2-3; D uncertain. Trimming pared 3 bases from V and 2 bases from J, leaving 13 bases between. Germline V gene data show CDR1 as SGHRS and CDR2 as YFSETQ. CDR3 length: 15 residues. The DNA of the CDR3 is TGCGCCAGCAGCTCCCGTGCGGAAGTCACAGATACGCAGTATTTT. Residues: CASSSRAEVTDTQYF.

The rearrangement joins TRBV29-1 to TRBJ2-7, with D maybe TRBD1 (5 bases). This CDR3 region has 11 residues. V was shortened by 4 bases and J by 3 bases, with 7 bases between the two germline ends. CDR1 is SQVTM, CDR2 ANQGSEA, per germline. The CDR3 here is CSVAGFYEQYF. The CDR3 nucleotides are TGCAGCGTTGCAGGGTTCTACGAGCAGTACTTC.

V and J are TRBV5-8 and TRBJ1-5; D may be TRBD1 (5 bases). This CDR3 contains 17 residues. Germline assignment: CDR1 SGHTS and CDR2 YDEGEE. Trimming took 0 bases from V and 2 from J, leaving 15 bases between them. In DNA form, the CDR3 reads TGTGCCAGCAGCTTGGCCCCCCACCGGGGGGGCAATCAGCCCCAGCATTTT. This sequence encodes CASSLAPHRGGNQPQHF.

Only a few counts were recorded for this clonotype. The chain uses TRBV11-1 and TRBJ2-6, with D perhaps matching TRBD1 (5 bases). This CDR3 comprises 15 residues. Trimming took 5 bases from V and 0 from J, leaving 8 bases between them. Per germline, CDR1 SGHAT and CDR2 FQDESV (reference sequence). CDR3 residues: CASSTGASGANVLTF. The CDR3 DNA reads as TGTGCCAGCAGCACAGGAGCCTCTGGGGCCAACGTCCTGACTTTC.

As concerns this clonotype: A much larger clone differs by one base, so this may be a read error. V gene TRBV5-1 combines with J gene TRBJ2-3; the D is unclear. V lost 0 bases, J lost 1 base, and 12 bases lay in between. The CDR3 has 16 residues. Germline V gene sequence: CDR1 SGHRS, CDR2 YFSETQ. As DNA, the CDR3 is TGCGCCAGCAGCTTGGACATATCCCCCGGCACAGATACGCAGTATTTT. Encoded protein: CASSLDISPGTDTQYF.

This clonotype has more than one count but fewer than ten. V usage is TRBV5-1 and J usage is TRBJ2-7; tentative D call: TRBD2 (5 bases). This CDR3 is built from 16 residues. V was cut by 2 bases and J by 0 bases, with 15 bases left in between. Looked up from germline, CDR1 is SGHRS and CDR2 is YFSETQ. CDR3 residues: CASSFLGSSPSYEQYF. The CDR3 DNA reads TGCGCCAGCAGCTTTTTAGGGAGTTCGCCCTCCTACGAGCAGTACTTC.

In nucleotides, the CDR3 is TGTGCCAGCAGCCAAGATAGGACACGGGGCAATGAGCAGTTCTTC. It codes for CASSQDRTRGNEQFF. This chain links TRBV3-1 with TRBJ2-1; D tentatively reads TRBD1 or TRBD2 (5 bases each). CDR1 and CDR2 from the germline V gene are LGHDT and YNNKEL (reference sequence). The length of the CDR3 is 15 residues. The V end lost 0 bases, the J end lost 6 bases, and 12 bases lay between the germline ends.

The table lists this clonotype with many counts. J is TRBJ1-6 and V is TRBV30; D perhaps matches TRBD1 (6 bases). Trimming took off 2 bases at V and 8 bases at J, with 19 bases between the two ends. Germline-derived CDR1 and CDR2 are GTSNPN and SVGIG (reference sequence). This CDR3 comprises 16 residues. The CDR3 DNA is TGTGCCTGGAGTTGGGAGGACAGAGTATTGGATTCACCCCTCCACTTT. Its translation: CAWSWEDRVLDSPLHF.

This clonotype was detected only a few times. The rearrangement uses TRBV20-1 and TRBJ2-3; 8 positions agree with TRBD2. The CDR3 length is 16 residues. V lost 1 base and J lost 2; bases outside the gene matches: 8. CDR1 and CDR2 (germline): DFQATT, SNEGSKA (reference sequence). Here the CDR3 DNA reads TGCAGTGCTAGAGGCCCAGCGGGAGACCCCACAGATACGCAGTATTTT. Translating gives CSARGPAGDPTDTQYF.

This clonotype was found many times. The chain carries TRBV12-3 or TRBV12-4 and TRBJ1-6; D call uncertain. Trimming removed 5 bases at V and 8 bases at J, with 10 bases between. The CDR3 spans 13 residues. CDR3 sequence reads: CASSGRTHSPLHF. CDR3 DNA: TGTGCCAGCAGTGGACGGACCCATTCACCCCTCCACTTT.

This clonotype has at least ten counts. The chain has TRBV12-3 or TRBV12-4 and TRBJ1-5, with D perhaps TRBD1 (5 bases). The ends were cut back, 6 bases at V and 0 bases at J, with 9 bases in the middle. The CDR3 is 14 amino acids. For the CDR3, the DNA is TGTGCCAGCAGCAGGGACTTTAGCAATCAGCCCCAGCATTTT. This codes for CASSRDFSNQPQHF.